The rows below give T cell receptor beta chains drawn from one sample of a study of T-cell reconstitution after alpha-beta-depleted transplantation in children. TCRdb called the PCR reads again in MiXCR, with one record for every CDR3 protein. The table includes hundreds of thousands of distinct CDR3 sequences, 15% to 20% detected once. This specimen was PBMCs, mostly from graft donor cells, taken 360 days after TCRalphabeta/CD19-depleted stem cell transplant. The receptors were sampled from a male patient aged 10-17 years who had a stem cell transplant for acute lymphoblastic leukemia, so the T cells may come from the graft donor. Each CDR3 is given with its conserved first and last residue. D genes are given only for firm matches. Clone size is stated in some rows and not others, as once, few, many or a class when expanded.

j_gene: TRBJ2-5
abundance: -
v_gene: TRBV5-1
d_gene: TRBD1
CDR3aa: CASSRQGRQETQYF
CDR3nt: TGCGCCAGCAGCCGACAGGGTAGGCAAGAGACCCAGTACTTC

j_gene: TRBJ2-7
abundance: few
v_gene: TRBV3-1
d_gene: TRBD1
CDR3aa: CASSHRDSLEQYF
CDR3nt: TGTGCCAGCAGCCATCGGGACAGTCTCGAGCAGTACTTC

j_gene: TRBJ2-3
abundance: few
v_gene: TRBV18
d_gene: TRBD2
CDR3aa: CASSPLRSGSGVRTDTQYF
CDR3nt: TGTGCCAGCTCACCATTGAGAAGCGGGAGTGGAGTACGCACAGATACGCAGTATTTT

j_gene: TRBJ2-7
abundance: few
v_gene: TRBV7-6
d_gene: -
CDR3aa: CASSLVFQGKDLLYEQYF
CDR3nt: TGTGCCAGCAGCTTAGTTTTCCAGGGAAAAGACCTTCTCTACGAGCAGTACTTC

j_gene: TRBJ1-3
abundance: -
v_gene: TRBV15
d_gene: -
CDR3aa: CATSRIRESSGNTIYF
CDR3nt: TGTGCCACCAGCAGAATACGGGAAAGTTCTGGAAACACCATATATTTT

j_gene: TRBJ2-1
abundance: -
v_gene: TRBV12-3/TRBV12-4
d_gene: -
CDR3aa: CASTFQVLVLGNEQFF
CDR3nt: TGTGCCAGCACCTTCCAAGTACTAGTCTTAGGCAATGAGCAGTTCTTC

j_gene: TRBJ2-1
abundance: -
v_gene: TRBV2
d_gene: -
CDR3aa: CASRDSLIYNEQFF
CDR3nt: TGTGCCAGCAGAGACAGTCTTATCTACAATGAGCAGTTCTTC

j_gene: TRBJ2-6
abundance: few
v_gene: TRBV15
d_gene: -
CDR3aa: CATSRDGSSGANVLTF
CDR3nt: TGTGCCACCAGCAGAGACGGAAGCTCTGGGGCCAACGTCCTGACTTTC

j_gene: TRBJ2-3
abundance: few
v_gene: TRBV7-3
d_gene: TRBD2
CDR3aa: CASSLVTTSGSTDTQYF
CDR3nt: TGTGCCAGCAGCTTAGTGACCACTAGCGGGAGCACAGATACGCAGTATTTT

j_gene: TRBJ2-3
abundance: -
v_gene: TRBV9
d_gene: -
CDR3aa: CASSVLGSPPTDTQYF
CDR3nt: TGTGCCAGCAGCGTGCTGGGCAGTCCCCCGACAGATACGCAGTATTTT

j_gene: TRBJ2-7
abundance: few
v_gene: TRBV29-1
d_gene: -
CDR3aa: CSVADNSYEQYF
CDR3nt: TGCAGCGTTGCGGACAACTCCTACGAGCAGTACTTC

j_gene: TRBJ2-3
abundance: few
v_gene: TRBV27
d_gene: -
CDR3aa: CASKYWDTDTQYF
CDR3nt: TGTGCCAGCAAATATTGGGACACAGATACGCAGTATTTT

j_gene: TRBJ2-1
abundance: few
v_gene: TRBV18
d_gene: TRBD1
CDR3aa: CASSPTRQGEGNEQFF
CDR3nt: TGTGCCAGCTCACCCACCCGACAGGGAGAGGGAAATGAGCAGTTCTTC

j_gene: TRBJ2-1
abundance: -
v_gene: TRBV14
d_gene: TRBD2
CDR3aa: CASSRDLSGSRNEQFF
CDR3nt: TGTGCCAGCAGCCGCGATTTGAGCGGGAGTAGGAATGAGCAGTTCTTC